The clone carrying this T cell receptor beta chain has a handful of counts. None of the patients had undergone any treatment ahead of thyroid surgery. The data were obtained in a study of metastatic and nonmetastatic thyroid tumors. The J segment lost 6 bases and the V segment lost 5 bases, leaving 7 bases of the junction unmatched. The CDR3 runs to 14 residues. Germline V CDR1 and CDR2: SQVTM, ANQGSEA. In the authors' workflow: For papillary thyroid cancer, a distant-metastasis classifier was constructed from CDR3 differences observed across clinicopathological groups. TCRdb ran MiXCR on the PCR reads. What appears here as the V and J calls and clone size reflects TCRdb's work, not the paper's. The sample consists of roughly 18,000 clones, around 28% of them appearing once.

This chain uses TRBV29-1 with TRBJ2-1; 10 bases align to TRBD2. The sample consisted of tumor tissue. The TCR originated in a female donor with papillary thyroid cancer or a benign thyroid nodule (not recorded which). Some clones in this sample may be carry-over from other donors' samples. CDR3 protein: CSVKKGTSANEQFF. The CDR3 region has the DNA TGCAGCGTTAAGAAGGGGACTAGCGCCAATGAGCAGTTCTTC.